This is a list of T cell receptor beta chains from one sample in a study of blood T cell repertoires in COVID-19. Produced via immunoSEQ multiplex PCR; TCRdb's table is partial and in-frame only. The sample comprises about 150,000 clones, approximately 90% of which are singletons, and 8.5% to 9% rests with the top ten. The sequencing input was peripheral blood. These TCRs come from a woman between 50 and 59 years old with active or convalescent COVID-19. Each CDR3 is given with its conserved first and last residue. A D gene is named only where the DNA matches it firmly. Clone sizes are given selectively: once, few, many, or a class where the clone is expanded.

>NA|TRBJ2-1|TRBD2|TRBV28
CASKLAGDNEQFF
TGTGCCAGCAAACTAGCGGGAGACAATGAGCAGTTCTTC
>NA|TRBJ2-7|TRBD1|TRBV6-5
CASSFRQGISYEQYF
TGTGCCAGCAGTTTCCGACAGGGGATTTCCTACGAGCAGTACTTC
>NA|TRBJ2-1|TRBD2|TRBV28
CASSKREGHNEQFF
TGTGCCAGCAGTAAGCGGGAGGGCCACAATGAGCAGTTCTTC
>NA|TRBJ1-6|NA|TRBV11-2
CASSLDSGSWASASPLHF
TGTGCCAGCAGCTTAGATTCGGGGTCTTGGGCTTCGGCTTCACCCCTCCACTTT
>NA|TRBJ2-2|NA|TRBV5-1
CASSPHGGAISTGELFF
TGCGCCAGCAGCCCCCATGGGGGGGCAATTTCGACCGGGGAGCTGTTTTTT
>NA|TRBJ2-7|TRBD1|TRBV28
CASSPWDRKAYEQYF
TGTGCCAGCAGTCCCTGGGACAGGAAAGCCTACGAGCAGTACTTC
>once|TRBJ2-1|TRBD2|TRBV7-2
CASSLEASGLVWDEQFF
TGTGCCAGCAGCTTAGAGGCTAGCGGCTTAGTGTGGGATGAGCAGTTCTTC
>NA|TRBJ2-7|TRBD1|TRBV7-2
CASSSDRGLGEQYF
TGTGCCAGCAGCTCCGACAGGGGGCTGGGGGAGCAGTACTTC
>NA|TRBJ1-1|TRBD1|TRBV2
CASRTGGTEAFF
TGTGCCAGCAGGACAGGGGGCACTGAAGCTTTCTTT
>few|TRBJ1-2|TRBD1|TRBV7-2
CASSLGVGTGGGYTF
TGTGCCAGCAGCTTAGGAGTGGGGACAGGGGGTGGCTACACCTTC
>NA|TRBJ2-4|NA|TRBV7-3
CASSRGLGAKNIQYF
TGTGCCAGCAGTCGCGGACTCGGAGCCAAAAACATTCAGTACTTC
>once|TRBJ2-5|NA|TRBV18
CASSPLVQGQETQYF
TGTGCCAGCTCACCACTGGTACAGGGCCAAGAGACCCAGTACTTC
>NA|TRBJ1-1|NA|TRBV18
CASSPPATANTEAFF
TGTGCCAGCTCACCACCGGCCACAGCGAACACTGAAGCTTTCTTT
>NA|TRBJ2-1|NA|TRBV11-2
CASMPKLKRNEQFF
TGTGCCAGCATGCCAAAACTCAAGAGAAATGAGCAGTTCTTC
>NA|TRBJ2-2|NA|TRBV7-2
CASSSAGRNTGELFF
TGTGCCAGCAGCTCGGCCGGGAGGAACACCGGGGAGCTGTTTTTT
>NA|TRBJ2-1|NA|TRBV2
CASTGYNEQFF
TGTGCCAGCACAGGGTACAATGAGCAGTTCTTC
>NA|TRBJ2-2|NA|TRBV4-1
CASSPTSSNTGELFF
TGCGCCAGCAGCCCCACCAGTTCGAACACCGGGGAGCTGTTTTTT
>NA|TRBJ1-5|NA|TRBV19
CASSRVAGNQPQHF
TGTGCCAGTAGCCGGGTTGCGGGCAATCAGCCCCAGCATTTT
>NA|TRBJ1-3|NA|TRBV19
CASSIAGNSGNTIYF
TGTGCCAGTAGTATCGCAGGAAACTCTGGAAACACCATATATTTT
>NA|TRBJ1-1|TRBD1|TRBV28
CASSLYRTGAEAFF
TGTGCCAGCAGTTTATATCGAACAGGGGCTGAAGCTTTCTTT
>NA|TRBJ1-2|NA|TRBV7-2
CASSLSTAGYTF
TGTGCCAGCAGCCTAAGCACTGCTGGCTACACCTTC
>NA|TRBJ1-5|TRBD1|TRBV6-5
CASSPTGGSNQPQHF
TGTGCCAGCAGCCCGACAGGGGGTAGCAATCAGCCCCAGCATTTT
>once|TRBJ2-7|TRBD2|TRBV7-2
CASSLDPSGVRGYEQYF
TGTGCCAGCAGCTTAGACCCTAGCGGGGTGCGCGGGTACGAGCAGTACTTC
>once|TRBJ2-7|TRBD2|TRBV6-5
CASSYDGLAGVSEQYF
TGTGCCAGCAGTTACGACGGACTAGCGGGAGTCTCCGAGCAGTACTTC
>NA|TRBJ1-4|TRBD1|TRBV2
CASSKGTGYRANEKLFF
TGTGCCAGCAGTAAGGGGACAGGGTATAGGGCTAATGAAAAACTGTTTTTT
>NA|TRBJ1-1|NA|TRBV9
CASSRDTLPMNTEAFF
TGTGCCAGCAGCAGGGACACCCTTCCCATGAACACTGAAGCTTTCTTT
>NA|TRBJ2-3|TRBD2|TRBV7-3
CASSLGGRGTDTQYF
TGTGCCAGCAGCTTAGGTGGGAGGGGCACAGATACGCAGTATTTT
>NA|TRBJ2-3|TRBD2|TRBV3-1/TRBV3-2
CASSPVAGGLARTDTQYF
TGTGCCAGCAGCCCAGTAGCGGGAGGGCTAGCACGCACAGATACGCAGTATTTT
>NA|TRBJ1-3|TRBD1|TRBV7-9
CASSLVGDSVSGNTIYF
TGTGCCAGCAGCTTAGTCGGGGACAGTGTCTCTGGAAACACCATATATTTT
>few|TRBJ1-1|NA|TRBV4-3
CASSQTGQGKAFF
TGCGCCAGCAGCCAAACTGGGCAGGGAAAAGCTTTCTTT
>NA|TRBJ1-4|TRBD1|TRBV19
CASATGDSSWGEKLFF
TGTGCCAGTGCAACCGGGGACAGTTCCTGGGGGGAAAAACTGTTTTTT
>NA|TRBJ2-7|NA|TRBV6-2/TRBV6-3
CASSGAPSEQYF
TGTGCCAGCAGTGGGGCCCCCAGCGAGCAGTACTTC
>NA|TRBJ1-2|TRBD1|TRBV28
CASNRQGEDYGYTF
TGTGCCAGCAATAGACAGGGAGAAGACTATGGCTACACCTTC
>NA|TRBJ1-5|TRBD1|TRBV6-5
CASSYSGRGLGQPQHF
TGTGCCAGCAGTTACTCCGGCAGGGGGCTCGGTCAGCCCCAGCATTTT